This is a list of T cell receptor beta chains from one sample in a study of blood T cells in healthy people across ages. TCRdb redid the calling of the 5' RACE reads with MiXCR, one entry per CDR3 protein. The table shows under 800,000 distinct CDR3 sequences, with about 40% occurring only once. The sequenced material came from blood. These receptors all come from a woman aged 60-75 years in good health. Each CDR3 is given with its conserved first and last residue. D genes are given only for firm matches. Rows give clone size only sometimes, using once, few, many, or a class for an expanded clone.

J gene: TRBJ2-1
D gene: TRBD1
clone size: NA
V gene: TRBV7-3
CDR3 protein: CASSYGTANEQFF
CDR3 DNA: TGTGCCAGCAGCTACGGGACAGCTAATGAGCAGTTCTTC

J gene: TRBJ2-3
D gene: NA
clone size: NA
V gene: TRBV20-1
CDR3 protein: CSASSRGRSTDTQYF
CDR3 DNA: TGCAGTGCGTCCTCCCGGGGCCGGAGCACAGATACGCAGTATTTT

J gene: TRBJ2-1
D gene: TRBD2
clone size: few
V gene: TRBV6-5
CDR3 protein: CASSYSRTSGRMNEQFF
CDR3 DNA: TGTGCCAGCAGTTACTCTCGTACTAGCGGGAGGATGAATGAGCAGTTCTTC

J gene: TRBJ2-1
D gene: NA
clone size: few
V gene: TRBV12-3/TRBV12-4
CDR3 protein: CASSLEGELNEQFF
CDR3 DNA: TGTGCCAGCAGTTTAGAGGGAGAGCTCAATGAGCAGTTCTTC

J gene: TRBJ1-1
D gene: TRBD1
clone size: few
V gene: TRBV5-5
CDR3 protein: CASSNDRAPEAFF
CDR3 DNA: TGTGCCAGCAGCAACGACAGGGCCCCTGAAGCTTTCTTT

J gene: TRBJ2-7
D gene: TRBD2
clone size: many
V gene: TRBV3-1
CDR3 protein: CASSQEPAGDSYEQYF
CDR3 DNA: TGTGCCAGCAGCCAAGAACCAGCGGGGGACTCCTACGAGCAGTACTTC

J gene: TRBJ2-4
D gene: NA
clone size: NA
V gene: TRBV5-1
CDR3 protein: CASSLEGRSLNIQYF
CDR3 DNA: TGCGCCAGCAGCTTGGAGGGCCGCAGCCTTAACATTCAGTACTTC

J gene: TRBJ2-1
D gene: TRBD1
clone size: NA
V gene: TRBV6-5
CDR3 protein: CASSYSIVQGVDEQFF
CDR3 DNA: TGTGCCAGCAGTTACTCGATCGTTCAGGGGGTTGATGAGCAGTTCTTC

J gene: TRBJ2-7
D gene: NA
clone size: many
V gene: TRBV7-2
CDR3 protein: CASSPTGLSYEQYF
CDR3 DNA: TGTGCCAGCAGCCCGACAGGACTCTCCTACGAGCAGTACTTC

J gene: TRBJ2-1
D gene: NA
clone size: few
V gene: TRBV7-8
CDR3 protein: CASSFNGNNEQFF
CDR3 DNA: TGTGCCAGCAGCTTTAACGGTAACAATGAGCAGTTCTTC

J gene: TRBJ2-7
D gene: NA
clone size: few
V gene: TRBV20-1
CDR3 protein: CSARSRAYEQYF
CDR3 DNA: TGCAGTGCTAGATCCAGGGCCTACGAGCAGTACTTC

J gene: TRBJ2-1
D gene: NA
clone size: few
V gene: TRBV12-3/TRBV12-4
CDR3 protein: CASRGASRNSYNEQFF
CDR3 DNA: TGTGCCAGCCGGGGGGCTAGCCGTAACTCCTACAATGAGCAGTTCTTC

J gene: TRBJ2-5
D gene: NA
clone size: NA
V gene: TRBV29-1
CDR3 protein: CSVSWGQETQYF
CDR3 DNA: TGCAGCGTATCTTGGGGGCAAGAGACCCAGTACTTC

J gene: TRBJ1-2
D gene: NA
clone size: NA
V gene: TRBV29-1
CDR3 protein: CSVVRQEIYGYTF
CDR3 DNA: TGCAGCGTTGTCCGACAGGAGATCTATGGCTACACCTTC

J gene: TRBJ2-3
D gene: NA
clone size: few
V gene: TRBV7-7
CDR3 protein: CASSLSGEITDTQYF
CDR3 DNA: TGTGCCAGCAGCTTAAGCGGCGAAATCACAGATACGCAGTATTTT

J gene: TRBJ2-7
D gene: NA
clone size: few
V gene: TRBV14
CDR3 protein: CASRGQGGNQEEQYF
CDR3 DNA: TGTGCCAGCAGGGGACAAGGCGGGAACCAAGAGGAGCAGTACTTC

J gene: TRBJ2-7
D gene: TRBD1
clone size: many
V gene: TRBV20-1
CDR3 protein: CSAYLTGPSYEQYF
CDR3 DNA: TGCAGTGCTTATTTGACAGGGCCTTCCTACGAGCAGTACTTC

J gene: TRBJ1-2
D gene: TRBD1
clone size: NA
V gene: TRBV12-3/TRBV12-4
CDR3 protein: CASSIGQGGDGYTF
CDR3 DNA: TGTGCCAGCAGTATTGGACAGGGAGGAGATGGCTACACCTTC

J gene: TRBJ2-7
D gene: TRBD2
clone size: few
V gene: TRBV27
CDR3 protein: CATRRGVNYEQYF
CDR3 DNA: TGTGCCACTCGCCGGGGGGTCAACTACGAGCAGTACTTC

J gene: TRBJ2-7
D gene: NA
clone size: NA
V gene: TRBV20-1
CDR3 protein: CSASVGRKSYEQYF
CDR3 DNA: TGCAGTGCTAGTGTGGGGCGCAAATCCTACGAGCAGTACTTC

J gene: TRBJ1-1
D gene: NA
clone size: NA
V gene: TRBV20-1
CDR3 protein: CSAKQGSGNTEAFF
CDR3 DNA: TGCAGTGCTAAGCAGGGATCGGGGAACACTGAAGCTTTCTTT

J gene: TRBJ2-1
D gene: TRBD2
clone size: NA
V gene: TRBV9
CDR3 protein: CASSPIGAGGWYEQFF
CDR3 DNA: TGTGCCAGCAGCCCAATTGGAGCGGGAGGGTGGTATGAGCAGTTCTTC

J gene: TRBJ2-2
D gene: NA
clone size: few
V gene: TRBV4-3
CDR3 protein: CASSQTVDTGELFF
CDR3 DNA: TGCGCCAGCAGCCAAACGGTCGACACCGGGGAGCTGTTTTTT

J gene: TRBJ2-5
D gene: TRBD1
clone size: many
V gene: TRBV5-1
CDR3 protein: CASSRRDREETQYF
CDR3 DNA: TGCGCCAGCAGCCGCCGGGACAGGGAGGAGACCCAGTACTTC

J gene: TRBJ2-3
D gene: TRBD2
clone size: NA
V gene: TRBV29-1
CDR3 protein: CSVRLAGGPDTQYF
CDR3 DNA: TGCAGCGTTCGTTTAGCGGGGGGGCCAGATACGCAGTATTTT

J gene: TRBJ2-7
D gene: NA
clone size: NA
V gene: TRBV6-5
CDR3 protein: CASSYATSRSSYEQYF
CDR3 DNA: TGTGCCAGCAGTTACGCTACTAGCCGGAGCTCCTACGAGCAGTACTTC

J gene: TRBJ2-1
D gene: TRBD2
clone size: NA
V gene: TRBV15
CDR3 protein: CATSGRLAGTINEQFF
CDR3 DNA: TGTGCCACCAGCGGAAGACTAGCGGGAACGATTAATGAGCAGTTCTTC

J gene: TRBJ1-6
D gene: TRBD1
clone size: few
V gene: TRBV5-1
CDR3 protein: CASSLYRGENSPLHF
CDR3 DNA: TGCGCCAGCAGCTTATACAGGGGTGAAAATTCACCCCTCCACTTT

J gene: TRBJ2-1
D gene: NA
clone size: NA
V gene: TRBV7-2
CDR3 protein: CASSLNLGNSYNERFF
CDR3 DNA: TGTGCCAGCAGCCTGAATCTCGGAAACTCCTACAATGAGCGGTTCTTC

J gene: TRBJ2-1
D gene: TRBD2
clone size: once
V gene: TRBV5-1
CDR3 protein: CASSLFSGGYQRNEQFF
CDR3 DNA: TGCGCCAGCAGCTTGTTCAGCGGGGGGTACCAACGCAATGAGCAGTTCTTC

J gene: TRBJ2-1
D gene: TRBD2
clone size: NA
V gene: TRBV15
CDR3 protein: CATSRVSGRSNEQFF
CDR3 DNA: TGTGCCACCAGCAGAGTTAGCGGGAGGAGCAATGAGCAGTTCTTC

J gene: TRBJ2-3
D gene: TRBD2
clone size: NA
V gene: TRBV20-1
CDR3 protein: CSFIAGGKGDTQYF
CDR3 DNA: TGCAGTTTTATAGCGGGGGGGAAGGGAGATACGCAGTATTTT

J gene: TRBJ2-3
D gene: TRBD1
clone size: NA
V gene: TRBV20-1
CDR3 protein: CSAGGQGERGFGDTQYF
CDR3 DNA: TGCAGTGCAGGGGGACAGGGGGAAAGGGGGTTTGGCGATACGCAGTATTTT

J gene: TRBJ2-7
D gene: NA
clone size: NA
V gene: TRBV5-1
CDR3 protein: CASSLDLRTDSYEQYF
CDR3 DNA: TGCGCCAGCAGTTTAGACTTAAGGACAGACTCCTACGAGCAGTACTTC

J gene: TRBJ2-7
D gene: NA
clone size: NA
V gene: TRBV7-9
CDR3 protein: CASSLEAVSYEQYF
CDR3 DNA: TGTGCCAGCAGCTTAGAGGCGGTATCCTACGAGCAGTACTTC

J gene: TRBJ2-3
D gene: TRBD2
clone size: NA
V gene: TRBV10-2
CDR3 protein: CASSETSGGAGDTQYF
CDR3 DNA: TGCGCCAGCAGCGAGACTAGCGGGGGGGCGGGAGATACGCAGTATTTT

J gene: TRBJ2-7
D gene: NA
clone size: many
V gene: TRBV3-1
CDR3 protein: CASSHSGLGESYEQYF
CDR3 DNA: TGTGCCAGCAGCCATAGCGGCCTAGGGGAATCCTACGAGCAGTACTTC

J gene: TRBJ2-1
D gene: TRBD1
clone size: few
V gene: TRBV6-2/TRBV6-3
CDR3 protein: CASSYSISRQGDEQFF
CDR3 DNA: TGTGCCAGCAGTTACTCCATATCCCGACAGGGGGATGAGCAGTTCTTC

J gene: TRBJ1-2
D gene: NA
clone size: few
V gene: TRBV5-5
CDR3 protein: CASSLFGSSNYGYTF
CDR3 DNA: TGTGCCAGCAGCTTGTTTGGCAGCTCTAACTATGGCTACACCTTC

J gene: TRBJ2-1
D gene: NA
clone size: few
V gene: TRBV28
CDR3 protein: CASSLQVSSYNEQFF
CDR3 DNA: TGTGCCAGCAGTTTACAGGTTAGCTCCTACAATGAGCAGTTCTTC

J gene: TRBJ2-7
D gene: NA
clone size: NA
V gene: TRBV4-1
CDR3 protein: CTSSQGNDIWRYEQYF
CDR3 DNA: TGCACCAGCAGCCAGGGGAACGACATTTGGAGGTACGAGCAGTACTTC

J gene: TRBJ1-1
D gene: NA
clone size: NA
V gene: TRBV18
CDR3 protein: CASSPGRATEAFF
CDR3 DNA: TGTGCCAGCTCACCGGGACGGGCCACTGAAGCTTTCTTT

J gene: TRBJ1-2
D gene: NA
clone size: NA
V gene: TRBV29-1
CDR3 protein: CSVEDFRDTAGGYTF
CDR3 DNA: TGCAGCGTTGAAGATTTCCGGGACACTGCGGGCGGCTACACCTTC

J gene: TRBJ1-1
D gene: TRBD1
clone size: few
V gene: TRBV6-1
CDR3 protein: CARNRGRAEAFF
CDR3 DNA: TGTGCCAGAAACAGGGGTAGGGCTGAAGCTTTCTTT

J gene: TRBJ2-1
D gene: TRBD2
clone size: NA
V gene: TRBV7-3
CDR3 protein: CASSPGGRAGEQFF
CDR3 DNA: TGTGCCAGCAGCCCCGGTGGGAGGGCCGGTGAGCAGTTCTTC

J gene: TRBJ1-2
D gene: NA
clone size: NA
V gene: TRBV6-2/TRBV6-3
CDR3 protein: CASSDSRGNGCTF
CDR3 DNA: TGTGCCAGCAGTGACTCGAGGGGTAATGGCTGCACCTTC

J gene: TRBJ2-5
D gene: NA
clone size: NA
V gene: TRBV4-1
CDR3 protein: CASSPEDSPGETQYF
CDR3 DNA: TGCGCCAGCAGCCCGGAGGATTCCCCGGGGGAGACCCAGTACTTC

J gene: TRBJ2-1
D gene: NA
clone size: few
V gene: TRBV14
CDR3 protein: CASSQEEGLHNEQFF
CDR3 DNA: TGTGCCAGCAGCCAAGAGGAGGGCCTCCACAATGAGCAGTTCTTC

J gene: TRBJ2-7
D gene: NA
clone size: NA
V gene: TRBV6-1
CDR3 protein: CASEVGSYEQYF
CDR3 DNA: TGTGCCTCGGAGGTAGGGAGCTACGAGCAGTACTTC

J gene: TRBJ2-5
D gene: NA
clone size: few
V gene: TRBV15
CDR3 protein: CATSREGSVQETQYF
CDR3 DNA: TGTGCCACCAGCAGAGAGGGTAGTGTGCAAGAGACCCAGTACTTC

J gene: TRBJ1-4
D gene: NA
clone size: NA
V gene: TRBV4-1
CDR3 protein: CASSAGNLNEKLFF
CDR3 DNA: TGCGCCAGCAGCGCGGGTAACCTTAATGAAAAACTGTTTTTT

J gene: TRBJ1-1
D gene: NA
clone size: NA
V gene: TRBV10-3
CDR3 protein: CAISESGGRGGTEAFF
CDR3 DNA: TGTGCCATCAGTGAGTCGGGGGGAAGGGGTGGCACTGAAGCTTTCTTT

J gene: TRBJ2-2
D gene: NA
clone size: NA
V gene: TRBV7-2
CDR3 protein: CASSLLGYNTGELFF
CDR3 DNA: TGTGCCAGCAGCTTATTAGGGTATAACACCGGGGAGCTGTTTTTT

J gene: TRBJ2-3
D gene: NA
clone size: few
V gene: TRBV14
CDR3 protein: CASSQAGFGTDTQYF
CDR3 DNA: TGTGCCAGCAGCCAAGCGGGGTTTGGTACAGATACGCAGTATTTT

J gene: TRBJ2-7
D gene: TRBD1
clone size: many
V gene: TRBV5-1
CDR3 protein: CASSLNFGQATYEQYF
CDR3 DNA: TGCGCCAGCAGCTTGAATTTCGGACAGGCCACCTACGAGCAGTACTTC

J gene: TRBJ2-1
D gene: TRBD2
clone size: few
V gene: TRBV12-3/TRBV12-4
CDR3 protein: CASRVTSGGWDEQFF
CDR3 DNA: TGTGCCAGCAGGGTGACTAGCGGGGGATGGGATGAGCAGTTCTTC

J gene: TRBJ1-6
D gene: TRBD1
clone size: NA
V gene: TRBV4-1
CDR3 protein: CASSQELGTGDSPLHF
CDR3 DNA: TGCGCCAGCAGCCAAGAATTGGGGACAGGGGATTCACCCCTCCACTTT

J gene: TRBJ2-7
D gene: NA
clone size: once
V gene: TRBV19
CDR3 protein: CASSPDGLGYEQYF
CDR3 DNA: TGTGCCAGTAGCCCGGATGGGTTGGGTTACGAGCAGTACTTC

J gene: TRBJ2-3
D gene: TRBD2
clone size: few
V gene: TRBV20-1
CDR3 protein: CSAPRTSGVTDTQYF
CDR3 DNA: TGCAGTGCTCCCCGGACTAGCGGGGTGACAGATACGCAGTATTTT